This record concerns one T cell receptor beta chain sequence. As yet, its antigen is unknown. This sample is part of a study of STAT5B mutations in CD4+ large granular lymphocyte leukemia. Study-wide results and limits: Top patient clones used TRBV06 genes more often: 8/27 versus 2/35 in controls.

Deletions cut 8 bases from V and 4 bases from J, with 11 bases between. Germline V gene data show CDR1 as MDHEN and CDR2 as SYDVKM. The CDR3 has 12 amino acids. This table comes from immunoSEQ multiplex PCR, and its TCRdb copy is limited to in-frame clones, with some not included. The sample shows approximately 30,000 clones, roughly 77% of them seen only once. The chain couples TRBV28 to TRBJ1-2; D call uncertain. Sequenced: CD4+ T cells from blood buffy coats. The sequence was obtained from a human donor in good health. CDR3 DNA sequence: TGTGCCAGCCTAGGGAGTTCCTATGGCTACACCTTC. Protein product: CASLGSSYGYTF.